Below, 27 T cell receptor beta chains from the same sample are listed, as sequenced in a study of blood T cell repertoires in COVID-19. TCRdb keeps only in-frame clones here, not all; method: immunoSEQ multiplex PCR. Of around 140,000 clones listed, around 87% are singletons. What was sequenced was PBMCs or T cells enriched from blood (not recorded which). These receptors all stem from a man in his fifties or sixties who had recovered from COVID-19.

The chain joins TRBV12-3 or TRBV12-4 to TRBJ2-1, with D perhaps matching TRBD1 (6 bases). Trimming stripped 5 bases from V and 6 bases from J, with 11 bases between. The CDR3 contains 13 residues. The CDR3 DNA sequence: TGTGCCAGCAGTCCCAGGGGTAGCAATGAGCAGTTCTTC. Translated: CASSPRGSNEQFF.

The rearrangement links TRBV18 to TRBJ2-3; 7 bases line up with TRBD1. This CDR3 contains 17 residues. Trimming at V came to 3 bases and at J to 2 bases, leaving 11 bases not matched to a gene. Per the germline V gene, CDR1 is KGHSH and CDR2 is LQKENI. CDR3: CASSPFTGQRTTDTQYF. The CDR3 bases are TGTGCCAGCTCACCCTTTACGGGACAGCGAACCACAGATACGCAGTATTTT.

This clone was observed once. The chain employs TRBV3-1 (or the pseudogene TRBV3-2) and TRBJ2-7, with a tentative D call TRBD2 (6 bases). Trimming took off 3 bases at V and 7 bases at J, with 10 bases between the two ends. CDR1 is LGHDT, CDR2 YNNKEL, per germline (reference sequence). The CDR3 extends over 12 amino acids. The CDR3 nucleotides read TGTGCCAGCAGCCAGGAGGGCCGGGAGCAGTACTTC. Protein sequence: CASSQEGREQYF.

V is TRBV6-2 or TRBV6-3 and J is TRBJ1-5; a weak D match, TRBD1 (6 bases). Germline CDR1 MNHEY, CDR2 SVGEGT. The CDR3 is made up of 15 amino acids. Trimming cost V 5 bases and J 9 bases, with 20 bases left between them. The CDR3 is CASSMLDRLGGPQHF. The CDR3 bases are TGTGCCAGCAGTATGCTAGACAGGCTTGGTGGGCCCCAGCATTTT.

V usage is TRBV29-1 and J usage is TRBJ2-5, with D unresolved. This CDR3 is 11 amino acids long. V lost 4 bases and J 2 bases, leaving 5 bases between the germline ends. Germline V gene sequence: CDR1 SQVTM, CDR2 ANQGSEA. CDR3 sequence (DNA): TGCAGCGTTGGTCCGCAAGAGACCCAGTACTTC. Translation: CSVGPQETQYF.

In this sample, this clone turned up a few times. CDR3 DNA: TGTGCCAGTAGTTACAGGGATAGCAATCAGCCCCAGCATTTT. This codes for CASSYRDSNQPQHF. The chain carries TRBV19 and TRBJ1-5, with D possibly matching TRBD1 (6 bases). Germline V lookup: CDR1 LNHDA, CDR2 SQIVND (reference sequence). With 5 bases removed from V and 0 bases from J, the gap between germline ends came to 8 bases. The CDR3 is made up of 14 amino acids.

The chain carries TRBV16 and TRBJ2-1; D is undetermined. This CDR3 has 15 residues. Trimming stripped 0 bases from V and 0 bases from J, with 6 bases between. Per germline, CDR1 KGHSY and CDR2 FQNENV. The CDR3 reads CASSQSSGSYNEQFF. CDR3 bases: TGTGCCAGCAGCCAATCGTCGGGCTCCTACAATGAGCAGTTCTTC.

The rearrangement joins TRBV2 to TRBJ2-3; D unclear. The germline V and J ends were trimmed by 4 bases and 5 bases, with 13 bases remaining between them. This CDR3 contains 14 residues. Germline V CDR1 and CDR2: SNHLY, FYNNEI. The CDR3 loop reads CASSVRFQGDTQYF. CDR3 nucleotide sequence: TGTGCCAGCAGTGTCAGGTTTCAAGGAGATACGCAGTATTTT. The entire variable domain, with the rest obtained from reference TRBV2 and TRBJ2-3, is as follows: EPEVTQTPSHQVTQMGQEVILRCVPISNHLYFYWYRQILGQKVEFLVSFYNNEISEKSEIFDDQFSVERPDGSNFTLKIRSTKLEDSAMYFCASSVRFQGDTQYFGPGTRLTVL.

V is TRBV6-7 and J is TRBJ2-7, with a weak D call TRBD2 (6 bases). TRBV6-7 is an ORF, and what it does is uncertain. V lost 3 bases and J lost 2, with 11 bases in between. The CDR3 has 14 amino acids. CDR3 sequence reads: CASSYSEGPYEQYF. In nucleotides, the CDR3 is TGTGCCAGCAGTTATTCGGAGGGGCCCTACGAGCAGTACTTC.

This chain uses TRBV27 with TRBJ1-2; the D gene is possibly TRBD1 (6 bases). This CDR3 is built from 14 residues. V was pared by 1 base and J by 5 bases, with 11 bases between. The germline gives CDR1 MNHEY, CDR2 SMNVEV (reference sequence). CDR3 sequence (DNA): TGTGCCAGCAGTTTATGGGGCAGGGGATATGGCTACACCTTC. Protein: CASSLWGRGYGYTF.

The V call is TRBV6-5, the J call TRBJ2-2; the D is unclear. The CDR3 length is 15 residues. V was pared by 4 bases and J by 6 bases, with 15 bases between. Germline values: CDR1 MNHEY, CDR2 SVGAGI. This chain's CDR3 is CASSFKSGWAGELFF. DNA of the CDR3: TGTGCCAGCAGTTTTAAGTCCGGGTGGGCCGGGGAGCTGTTTTTT.

This clone came up a few times. The gene calls are TRBV28 and TRBJ1-3; perhaps TRBD1 as D (5 bases). Germline-derived CDR1 and CDR2 are MDHEN and SYDVKM. V lost 7 bases, J lost 0 bases, and 10 bases lay in between. The CDR3 is 14 residues long. CDR3 protein: CASTKTASGNTIYF. The CDR3 DNA reads as TGTGCCAGCACCAAGACAGCCTCTGGAAACACCATATATTTT.

The chain recombines TRBV6-5 with TRBJ2-1; 9 bases agree with TRBD2. V dropped 2 bases and J dropped 4; count of bases not matched to a gene: 3. CDR1 and CDR2 (germline): MNHEY, SVGAGI. CDR3 length: 15 residues. The CDR3 spells CASSYRGGAYNEQFF. Here the CDR3 DNA reads TGTGCCAGCAGTTACCGCGGGGGGGCGTACAATGAGCAGTTCTTC.

This clone has just one count. The chain recombines TRBV4-1 with TRBJ1-2, with 7 nucleotides matching TRBD1. The ends lost 7 bases at V and 7 bases at J; junction bases unmatched: 18. CDR1 MGHRA and CDR2 YSYEKL come from the germline V gene. CDR3 length: 16 residues. In nucleotides, the CDR3 is TGCGCCAGCACCCCCACTCTCTGGTACAGGGGTTCTGGCTACACCTTC. Translation gives CASTPTLWYRGSGYTF.

For the CDR3, the DNA is TGTGCCAGCACCCGACTAGCGGATCCTACCGGGGAGCTGTTTTTT. This translates into CASTRLADPTGELFF. The chain joins TRBV18 to TRBJ2-2; 9 bases are shared with TRBD2. The J segment lost 5 bases and the V segment lost 8 bases, leaving 9 bases of the junction unmatched. There are 15 residues in the CDR3. Germline assignment: CDR1 KGHSH and CDR2 LQKENI.

The chain carries TRBV27 and TRBJ2-3; D not resolved. CDR1 and CDR2 from the germline V gene are MNHEY and SMNVEV (reference sequence). The length of the CDR3 is 13 residues. V was shortened by 5 bases and J by 5 bases, with 11 bases between the two germline ends. The CDR3: CASSLPYGDTQYF. The DNA for the CDR3 is TGTGCCAGCAGTCTACCCTATGGAGATACGCAGTATTTT.

The chain has TRBV6-4 and TRBJ2-7; perhaps TRBD1 as D (6 bases). Germline CDR1 MRHNA, CDR2 SNTAGT. The germline V and J ends were trimmed by 7 bases and 3 bases, with 22 bases remaining between them. The length of the CDR3 is 16 residues. The CDR3 sequence is CASNNHLDSNDYEQYF. CDR3 coding DNA: TGTGCCAGCAACAATCACTTGGACAGTAATGACTACGAGCAGTACTTC.

The chain couples TRBV11-2 to TRBJ2-7; TRBD2 matches 9 bases. The CDR3 is 17 amino acids. The germline gives CDR1 SGHAT, CDR2 FQNNGV. The V gene end was trimmed by 7 bases and the J gene end by 6 bases; junction bases not matched to a gene: 19. CDR3 bases: TGTGCCAGCACCGAGGTAGGGACTAGCCCTGAATTCTCCGAGCAGTACTTC. This gives the protein CASTEVGTSPEFSEQYF.

The chain joins TRBV5-1 to TRBJ2-6; D might be TRBD1 (6 bases). This CDR3 has 16 residues. Trimming removed 3 bases at V and 0 bases at J, with 10 bases between. CDR1 is SGHRS and CDR2 is YFSETQ in the germline V gene. The CDR3 DNA is TGCGCCAGCAGCTCGGACAGCAACTCTGGGGCCAACGTCCTGACTTTC. It translates to CASSSDSNSGANVLTF.

V usage is TRBV28 and J usage is TRBJ1-3; a weak D match, TRBD1 (5 bases). Trimming removed 4 bases at V and 2 bases at J, with 12 bases between. The germline gives CDR1 MDHEN, CDR2 SYDVKM. This CDR3 region has 15 residues. The CDR3 region is CASSSPGGTGNTIYF. The CDR3 bases are TGTGCCAGCAGTTCCCCCGGGGGGACTGGAAACACCATATATTTT.

The CDR3 here is CASSSTLAGAYNEQFF. The DNA of the CDR3 is TGTGCCAGCAGCTCCACCCTAGCGGGGGCTTACAATGAGCAGTTCTTC. The chain is built from TRBV11-2 and TRBJ2-1, with TRBD2 matching 10 bases. With 4 bases clipped from V and 4 bases from J, the junction kept 7 bases outside the gene matches. This CDR3 is built from 16 residues. Germline CDR1 and CDR2: SGHAT and FQNNGV. The variable domain in full, with the rest retrieved from reference TRBV11-2 and TRBJ2-1, is EAGVAQSPRYKIIEKRQSVAFWCNPISGHATLYWYQQILGQGPKLLIQFQNNGVVDDSQLPKDRFSAERLKGVDSTLKIQPAKLEDSAVYLCASSSTLAGAYNEQFFGPGTRLTVL.

The gene calls are TRBV19 and TRBJ2-7; perhaps TRBD1 as D (6 bases). Germline loops: CDR1 LNHDA, CDR2 SQIVND (reference sequence). CDR3 length: 14 residues. The germline V and J ends were trimmed by 3 bases and 5 bases, with 14 bases remaining between them. The CDR3 nucleotides are TGTGCCAGTAGTATCACAGGGAAAATCCACGAGCAGTACTTC. Protein: CASSITGKIHEQYF.

The chain is built from TRBV28 and TRBJ1-1; D remains ambiguous. CDR1 and CDR2 from the germline V gene are MDHEN and SYDVKM. CDR3 size: 17 residues. The germline V and J ends were trimmed by 2 bases and 0 bases, with 16 bases remaining between them. The CDR3 region is CASSLGIVDGMNTEAFF. The CDR3 region has the DNA TGTGCCAGCAGTTTAGGAATAGTAGACGGGATGAACACTGAAGCTTTCTTT.

The rearrangement uses TRBV7-9 and TRBJ2-5, with 8 nucleotides matching TRBD1. Germline CDR1 SEHNR, CDR2 FQNEAQ (reference sequence). The CDR3 is made up of 15 amino acids. With V trimmed by 3 bases and J by 0 bases, 3 bases remained unmatched. The CDR3: CASSLDRDHQETQYF. CDR3 coding DNA: TGTGCCAGCAGCTTGGACAGGGACCACCAAGAGACCCAGTACTTC.

V is TRBV19 and J is TRBJ2-1, with 7 bases lining up with TRBD2. The CDR3 totals 14 residues. V lost 3 bases, J lost 5 bases, and 4 bases stayed unmatched. The germline gives CDR1 LNHDA, CDR2 SQIVND (reference sequence). The CDR3 DNA reads as TGTGCCAGTAGTATCTGGCTAGCGGACAATGAGCAGTTCTTC. It yields the protein CASSIWLADNEQFF. Full variable domain (missing parts from reference TRBV19 and TRBJ2-1): DGGITQSPKYLFRKEGQNVTLSCEQNLNHDAMYWYRQDPGQGLRLIYYSQIVNDFQKGDIAEGYSVSREKKESFPLTVTSAQKNPTAFYLCASSIWLADNEQFFGPGTRLTVL.

This chain links TRBV10-3 with TRBJ1-3; no firm D call. Between the trimmed V and J ends, which lost 3 bases and 4 bases, there was a span of 16 bases. The CDR3 extends over 16 amino acids. The germline V gene encodes CDR1 ENHRY and CDR2 SYGVKD. The CDR3 spells CAISDGPVRLGNTIYF. The CDR3, as DNA: TGTGCCATCAGTGATGGGCCAGTCCGGTTGGGAAACACCATATATTTT.

The chain is built from TRBV18 and TRBJ1-1, with TRBD1 identical over 10 bases. Germline CDR1 reads KGHSH; CDR2 reads LQKENI. The V and J ends lost 0 bases and 10 bases, in that order; junction bases with no gene match: 2. The CDR3 sequence is 13 residues long. CDR3 nucleotides: TGTGCCAGCTCACCACCGGGACAGGGGACAGCTTTCTTT. It encodes CASSPPGQGTAFF. The whole variable domain, filled in from reference TRBV18 and TRBJ1-1, reads NAGVMQNPRHLVRRRGQEARLRCSPMKGHSHVYWYRQLPEEGLKFMVYLQKENIIDESGMPKERFSAEFPKEGPSILRIQQVVRGDSAAYFCASSPPGQGTAFFGQGTRLTVV.